This T cell receptor (beta chain) was obtained from a study of T cells in localized non-small cell lung cancer. Findings and caveats of the study: Of the tissues analyzed, uninvolved adjacent lung showed maximal T cell clonality, greater than tumor.

The table came from immunoSEQ multiplex PCR; TCRdb's copy has only in-frame clones and leaves some out. This sample yields around 10,000 clones, of which 29% are seen a single time; around 5.2% belongs to the top ten. This clone showed up many times. Its antigen is unidentified. CDR1 is SGHTA, CDR2 FQGNSA, per germline. The CDR3 consists of 13 residues. Trimming stripped 3 bases from V and 3 bases from J, with 8 bases between. The TCR comes from a man between 40 and 70 years old with stage I lung adenocarcinoma. This specimen was lung tumor tissue, taken before any cancer treatment. The chain carries TRBV7-2 and TRBJ2-5; D might be TRBD2 (5 bases). The CDR3 sequence is CASSFLGEETQYF. DNA of the CDR3: TGTGCCAGCAGCTTCCTCGGGGAAGAGACCCAGTACTTC.